The 18 T cell receptor beta chains below all came from one sample that was sequenced in a study of blood T cell repertoires in COVID-19. The method was immunoSEQ multiplex PCR; TCRdb's version includes in-frame clones alone and lacks a portion of them. The data hold about 260,000 clones, with 65% to 90% observed a single time. Sequencing was carried out using peripheral blood. Receptors originate from a young man with active or convalescent COVID-19.

The chain links TRBV7-2 to TRBJ1-1; TRBD1 aligns across 10 bases. The ends lost 3 bases at V and 11 bases at J; junction bases unmatched: 3. Germline CDR1 is SGHTA and CDR2 is FQGNSA. The CDR3 covers 12 residues. The CDR3 loop reads CASSLRQGAAFF. The CDR3 nucleotides are TGTGCCAGCAGCTTGCGACAGGGGGCGGCTTTCTTT.

This CDR3 is CAWSQQGPYEQYF. In DNA form, the CDR3 reads TGTGCCTGGAGTCAACAGGGGCCCTACGAGCAGTACTTC. The V call is TRBV30, the J call TRBJ2-7, with 7 positions matching TRBD1. Germline loops: CDR1 GTSNPN, CDR2 SVGIG (reference sequence). The CDR3 is 13 amino acids. J gave up 2 bases and V 2 bases, and 3 bases lay outside the gene matches.

This clone was observed a handful of times. The V and J genes are TRBV27 and TRBJ1-1; no firm D call. The CDR3 spans 15 residues. Trimming left V 5 bases short and J 5 bases short, with 18 bases between. Germline V gene sequence: CDR1 MNHEY, CDR2 SMNVEV (reference sequence). The CDR3 is CASSRPMVAGTEAFF. The DNA for the CDR3 is TGTGCCAGCAGTAGACCGATGGTAGCGGGTACTGAAGCTTTCTTT.

J is TRBJ2-7 and V is TRBV6-5, with TRBD2 identical over 7 bases. This CDR3 comprises 15 residues. J was trimmed by 5 bases and V by 2 bases; bases with no gene match: 9. Germline V lookup: CDR1 MNHEY, CDR2 SVGAGI. The CDR3 here is CASSYQPGLVNEQYF. The DNA for the CDR3 is TGTGCCAGCAGTTACCAGCCCGGACTAGTCAACGAGCAGTACTTC.

This clone was found a few times. The chain joins TRBV27 to TRBJ1-6, with TRBD1 matching 10 bases. J lost 10 bases, V lost 6 bases, and 0 bases had no gene match. This CDR3 region has 12 residues. Per germline, CDR1 MNHEY and CDR2 SMNVEV (reference sequence). The CDR3 region is CASRDRGSPLHF. The CDR3 DNA reads TGTGCCAGCAGGGACAGGGGGTCACCCCTCCACTTT.

The chain uses TRBV19 and TRBJ2-7; D possibly corresponds to TRBD2 (5 bases). Germline CDR1 and CDR2: LNHDA and SQIVND (reference sequence). Deletions cut 4 bases from V and 0 bases from J, with 10 bases between. CDR3 size: 14 residues. The CDR3 DNA reads TGTGCCAGTAGTACGGGGATCTCCTCCTACGAGCAGTACTTC. Translating gives CASSTGISSYEQYF.

The V call is TRBV19, the J call TRBJ1-1; D is unresolved. In germline, CDR1 is LNHDA, CDR2 SQIVND (reference sequence). Trimming removed 5 bases at V and 1 base at J, with 8 bases between. This CDR3 contains 13 residues. CDR3 DNA sequence: TGTGCCAGTAGTCCTCGACAGAACACTGAAGCTTTCTTT. The encoded protein is CASSPRQNTEAFF.

To note about this clone: A read error may produce the germline difference seen at one junction end. This chain joins TRBV3-1 (or the pseudogene TRBV3-2) and TRBJ1-2, with D tentatively TRBD1 (5 bases). The CDR3 has 14 residues. Germline lookup yields CDR1 LGHDT and CDR2 YNNKEL (reference sequence). The CDR3 is CASSQARGIDGYTF. CDR3 DNA sequence: TGTGCCAGCAGTCAAGCACGGGGGATTGATGGCTACACCTTC.

This clone was counted a single time. The chain joins TRBV6-6 to TRBJ2-5, with D uncertain. The V gene's germline CDR1 is MNHNY and CDR2 SVGAGI (reference sequence). V was shortened by 0 bases and J by 1 base, with 6 bases between the two germline ends. The CDR3 length is 14 residues. The CDR3 sequence is CASSYSGLQETQYF. In DNA form, the CDR3 reads TGTGCCAGCAGTTACTCGGGCCTCCAAGAGACCCAGTACTTC.

This sequence joins TRBV6-5 and TRBJ2-1; D unresolved. The V gene lost 5 bases and the J gene lost 5 bases, with 7 bases spanning the gap. The CDR3 is 12 residues long. Per the germline V gene, CDR1 is MNHEY and CDR2 is SVGAGI. CDR3 sequence: CASSPRDNEQFF. CDR3 nucleotide sequence: TGTGCCAGCAGTCCCCGGGACAATGAGCAGTTCTTC.

The V and J genes are TRBV18 and TRBJ1-1, with D tentatively TRBD1 (6 bases). CDR1 is KGHSH, CDR2 LQKENI, per germline. V was pared by 3 bases and J by 3 bases, with 14 bases between. CDR3 length: 15 residues. The CDR3 bases are TGTGCCAGCTCACCTGGCAGGGGTGAGGACACTGAAGCTTTCTTT. It translates to CASSPGRGEDTEAFF.

The chain carries TRBV7-3 and TRBJ1-1; D perhaps matches TRBD1 (5 bases). The CDR3 runs to 13 residues. Germline V gives CDR1 SGHTA, CDR2 FQGTGA. The ends were cut back, 3 bases at V and 5 bases at J, with 10 bases in the middle. CDR3 in DNA: TGTGCCAGCAGCTTGTTAGACAGAACTGAAGCTTTCTTT. It codes for CASSLLDRTEAFF.

The chain couples TRBV7-9 to TRBJ1-5, with D perhaps TRBD1 (5 bases). Trimming removed 3 bases at V and 10 bases at J, with 22 bases between. This CDR3 contains 16 residues. Per germline, CDR1 SEHNR and CDR2 FQNEAQ (reference sequence). CDR3 in DNA: TGTGCCAGCAGCTTGTCGGTGGGGCAGGAACAACTTCCCCAGCATTTT. Translation gives CASSLSVGQEQLPQHF.

The chain has TRBV27 and TRBJ1-4, with no clear D. The V end was cut by 5 bases, the J end by 7 bases, with 11 bases between. The CDR3 consists of 13 residues. Germline V gene data show CDR1 as MNHEY and CDR2 as SMNVEV (reference sequence). CDR3 region: CASSGGAGEKLFF. As DNA, the CDR3 is TGTGCCAGCAGTGGAGGCGCTGGTGAAAAACTGTTTTTT.

The chain combines TRBV3-1 (or the pseudogene TRBV3-2) with TRBJ1-2, with D perhaps matching TRBD1 (5 bases). The V end lost 4 bases, the J end lost 2 bases, and 17 bases lay between the germline ends. Germline assignment: CDR1 LGHDT and CDR2 YNNKEL (reference sequence). The length of the CDR3 is 16 residues. CDR3 nucleotide sequence: TGTGCCAGCAGCCTGGGGGTAACGCGGGGAAACTATGGCTACACCTTC. This gives the protein CASSLGVTRGNYGYTF.

This clone was detected a few times. This chain links TRBV19 with TRBJ2-7, with 12 positions matching TRBD2. The CDR3 is 18 amino acids. The trim removed 6 bases at V and 0 bases at J, leaving 12 bases unmatched. Germline-derived CDR1 and CDR2 are LNHDA and SQIVND (reference sequence). CDR3 sequence (DNA): TGTGCCAGTAGCCCCACTAGCGGGGGGTACTATAGCTCCTACGAGCAGTACTTC. Protein sequence: CASSPTSGGYYSSYEQYF.

The J gene is TRBJ2-3, the V gene TRBV15; 7 positions match TRBD2. The CDR3 has 16 residues. V was clipped by 3 bases and J by 4 bases; unmatched bases: 10. Germline CDR1 is LNHNV and CDR2 is YYDKDF (reference sequence). CDR3 in DNA: TGTGCCACCAGCAGTCCCCCTCTCGCGGGGGCAGATACGCAGTATTTT. Translation: CATSSPPLAGADTQYF.

V is TRBV5-8 and J is TRBJ2-5, with 8 bases aligning to TRBD1. The J segment lost 5 bases and the V segment lost 5 bases, leaving 5 bases of the junction unmatched. The CDR3 spans 13 residues. Looked up from germline, CDR1 is SGHTS and CDR2 is YDEGEE. The CDR3 is CASRDRGRETQYF. The CDR3 coding sequence is TGTGCCAGCAGAGACAGGGGTCGGGAGACCCAGTACTTC. Drawing the rest from reference TRBV5-8 and TRBJ2-5, the complete variable domain is EAGVTQSPTHLIKTRGQQATLRCSPISGHTSVYWYQQALGLGLQFLLWYDEGEERNRGNFPPRFSGRQFPNYSSELNVNALELEDSALYLCASRDRGRETQYFGPGTRLLVL.